These 7 T cell receptor beta chains originate from one sample sequenced in a study of cytomegalovirus exposure and HLA in healthy donors. The PCR contained 60 Vbeta and 13 Jbeta primers. Data came from immunoSEQ multiplex PCR; TCRdb stores just in-frame clones and leaves some out. The sample contains 85,000 to 90,000 clones, about 80% of which appear only once. Input material: PBMCs. All receptors derive from a man aged 25 to 40 in good health and CMV-seropositive.

The chain joins TRBV4-3 to TRBJ2-7; 8 bases agree with TRBD1. The CDR3 extends over 16 amino acids. Per the germline V gene, CDR1 is LGHNA and CDR2 is YSLEER. J was trimmed by 2 bases and V by 1 base; bases with no gene match: 7. The CDR3 protein is CASSQATLDRAYEQYF. Here the CDR3 DNA reads TGCGCCAGCAGCCAAGCGACGCTGGACAGGGCCTACGAGCAGTACTTC.

The rearrangement links TRBV7-2 to TRBJ1-4; D ambiguous. The CDR3 has 14 residues. Germline V gene data show CDR1 as SGHTA and CDR2 as FQGNSA. The ends were cut back, 4 bases at V and 8 bases at J, with 14 bases in the middle. The CDR3 DNA sequence: TGTGCCAGCAGCTCGGTAGAGGGAAGAGAAAAACTGTTTTTT. It translates to CASSSVEGREKLFF.

The chain carries TRBV7-6 and TRBJ2-1; 15 nucleotides match TRBD2. This CDR3 is built from 17 residues. J lost 4 bases, V lost 0 bases, and 1 base had no gene match. Looked up from germline, CDR1 is SGHVS and CDR2 is FNYEAQ. CDR3 amino acids: CASSLAGLAGGYNEQFF. Written as DNA, the CDR3 is TGTGCCAGCAGCTTAGCCGGACTAGCGGGGGGGTACAATGAGCAGTTCTTC.

V gene TRBV30 combines with J gene TRBJ1-2, with TRBD1 identical over 9 bases. Germline V gene sequence: CDR1 GTSNPN, CDR2 SVGIG (reference sequence). The CDR3 sequence is 18 residues long. V trimming: 3 bases; J trimming: 4 bases; junction bases outside the gene matches: 18. In DNA, the CDR3 is TGTGCCTGGAGCGTACCTCCGTTTGGGACAGGGCGGAGCTATGGCTACACCTTC. It is translated as CAWSVPPFGTGRSYGYTF.

The chain is built from TRBV29-1 and TRBJ2-5; D not resolved. The DNA matches TRBJ2-7 better at its end, which makes the J call doubtful. CDR3 length: 11 amino acids. Germline loops: CDR1 SQVTM, CDR2 ANQGSEA. CDR3 loop: CSVEESYEQYF. Written as DNA, the CDR3 is TGCAGCGTTGAAGAGTCCTACGAGCAGTACTTC.

This rearrangement joins TRBV5-1 to TRBJ2-1; the match to TRBD2 covers 10 bases. V gave up 0 bases and J gave up 4 bases; unmatched junction bases: 7. CDR1 is SGHRS, CDR2 YFSETQ, per germline. The CDR3 runs 17 residues. The CDR3 sequence: CASSLAFSGGPYNEQFF. CDR3 nucleotides: TGCGCCAGCAGCTTGGCCTTTAGCGGGGGGCCTTACAATGAGCAGTTCTTC.

Only a few counts were recorded for this clone. The chain links TRBV5-1 to TRBJ1-6, with D uncertain. CDR1 and CDR2 (germline): SGHRS, YFSETQ. V dropped 0 bases and J dropped 5 bases, with 12 bases sitting between them. The CDR3 spans 16 residues. The CDR3 is CASSLVSIGDNSPLHF. The CDR3 DNA follows: TGCGCCAGCAGCTTGGTTAGCATCGGCGATAATTCACCCCTCCACTTT. Filled out from reference TRBV5-1 and TRBJ1-6, the complete variable domain reads KAGVTQTPRYLIKTRGQQVTLSCSPISGHRSVSWYQQTPGQGLQFLFEYFSETQRNKGNFPGRFSGRQFSNSRSEMNVSTLELGDSALYLCASSLVSIGDNSPLHFGNGTRLTVT.